The text below deals with one T cell receptor beta chain. Its antigen target is currently unknown. There are no base qualities to consult, and no much larger clone falls within one base. This record belongs to a study of CD4 T cells in relation to SARS-CoV-2 and coronaviruses (dated by TCRdb to about 2021). With respect to the entire study: In the ViraFEST assay, PBMCs were cultured with antigen for ten to eleven days, after which TCR beta CDR3s were sequenced to identify clonal expansions specific to the antigen. The full convalescent cohort of approximately 13 patients had a median age of almost 40 years, ranging from roughly 21 to 80 years. HLA restriction was mapped for shared crossreactive spike epitopes using patient-derived lymphoblastoid cell lines. The study assessed, at the TCR clonotype level, memory CD4+ T cell crossreactivity between SARS-CoV-2 and common cold coronavirus spike proteins. The roughly twelve convalescent patients included 8 males and 4 females; two subjects were Hispanic. Samples from three pre-COVID donors and the naive versus memory experiments were sequenced with the Adaptive Biotechnologies TCR-sequencing kit; other data were Illumina-based. For other donors in the study, expansion assays were sequenced with a different, Illumina-based TCR-beta assay.

After removal of 0 bases from V and 0 bases from J, the junction retains 1 base not matched to a gene. The CDR3, cysteine through phenylalanine, is 15 amino acids long. Just CDR3 DNA is preserved here, 45 bases in frame from base 1. The germline V gene sets CDR1 to SGDLS and CDR2 to YYNGEE. Naive and memory CD4+ T cells were separated from cryopreserved PBMCs by CD4 enrichment followed by EasySep naive CD4+ T cell enrichment. For around 11 days, about 9.8 x 10^4 sorted naive or memory CD4+ T cells were cultured together with CEF peptides and T cell-depleted PBMCs at a 1:1 ratio. In general, every peptide culture condition was set up in three replicate wells. Ficoll-Paque PLUS gradient centrifugation was used to isolate PBMCs from either whole blood or leukapheresis product. The PBMCs went either fresh into the expansion assay or into cryopreservation at -140 degrees C. The QIAamp Micro DNA Kit was used to extract genomic DNA from the CD4+ T cells.

Survey-level immunoSEQ TCR-beta sequencing was performed on DNA from CEF-cultured naive and memory CD4+ T cells. Per the authors' processing: During preprocessing, nonproductive sequences were discarded, as were any CDR3s that did not begin with C, did not end with F or W, or were shorter than 7 amino acids. Antigen-specific clonotypes were called with the MANAFEST web app, based on expansion relative to reference and other culture wells. To be counted as positive, a clone had to show significant expansion compared with the reference culture, at an FDR below 0.05, in 2 of 3 replicate wells. Positive clones also required significant expansion versus all other tandem wells and an odds ratio above 5. Cultured and uncultured naive and memory CD4+ repertoires were searched for previously identified spike- and CEF-reactive CDR3s. After three terminal residues were trimmed from each end, CDR3 homology was quantified as pairwise Levenshtein distance using the stringdist R package. This is the immuneACCESS table as TCRdb keeps it, with only in-frame sequences that have V and J called. A part of the clones is gone; compared with another copy, unresolved V genes explain less than half, and the rest is unexplained. From that table come the V and J calls and clone size; the DNA was used to work out D and trimming. The sample records fewer than 45,000 clones, 75% to 90% of which are singletons. The ten largest clones add up to around 1.2% of the sample.

On the study overall, not on this receptor specifically: Small numbers of patients and of tested TCRs limited the study. Pre-pandemic and post-infection samples were not both contributed by any donor, so tracing of the source of pre-existing responses was limited. In approximately 65% of donors, memory CD4+ clonotypes turned up that crossrecognized SARS-CoV-2 and at least one common cold coronavirus spike. Crossreactivity analysis was centred on spike protein, so crossreactivity against other viral proteins was not assessed. Crossreactive clones showed significantly weaker SARS-CoV-2-driven expansion than monoreactive clones, consistent with antigenic imprinting. Naive versus memory sequencing indicated that memory recall responses, rather than primary responses primed during culture, are detected by the assay.

This receptor was obtained from an adult with COVID-19. Sequencing was carried out using naive CD4+ T cells from PBMCs, cultured in vitro. The cell subset or site label, read with the paper, signifies: naive CD4+ T cells isolated by negative enrichment. Recombination linked TRBV9 to TRBJ1-1, with 8 bases matching TRBD1. DNA sequence: TGTGCCAGCAGCGTAGGGGACAGGATGAACACTGAAGCTTTCTTT. This encodes CASSVGDRMNTEAFF.